This T cell receptor beta chain was observed in a study of control samples from healthy donors and cancer patients. Using immunoSEQ multiplex PCR, the repertoire was profiled, and TCRdb retains in-frame clones only, with some absent. The data show about 130,000 clones, with around 93% seen just once and 2.1% held by the top ten. The CDR3 runs 14 residues. Germline V CDR1 and CDR2: SEHNR, FQNEAQ (reference sequence). Trimming stripped 11 bases from V and 3 bases from J, with 19 bases between. This clone has only one observation. Material: blood. This clonotype originated in a woman aged 50 to 65 in good health. V usage is TRBV7-9 and J usage is TRBJ2-5; D is perhaps TRBD1 or TRBD2 (5 bases each). CDR3 protein: CAVRRLGAKETQYF. CDR3 DNA: TGTGCCGTAAGACGACTCGGGGCGAAAGAGACCCAGTACTTC.